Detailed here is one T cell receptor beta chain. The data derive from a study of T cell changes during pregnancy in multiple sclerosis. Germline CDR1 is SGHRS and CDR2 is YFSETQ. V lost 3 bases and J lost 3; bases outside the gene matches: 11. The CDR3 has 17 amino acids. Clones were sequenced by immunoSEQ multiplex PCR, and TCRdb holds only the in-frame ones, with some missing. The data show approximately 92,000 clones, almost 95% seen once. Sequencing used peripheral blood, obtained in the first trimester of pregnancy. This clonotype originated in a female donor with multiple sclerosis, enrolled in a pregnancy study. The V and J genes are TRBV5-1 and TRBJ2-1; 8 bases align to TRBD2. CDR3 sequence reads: CASSYGLTSGSYNEQFF. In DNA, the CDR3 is TGCGCCAGCAGCTATGGCCTCACTAGCGGCAGCTACAATGAGCAGTTCTTC.